The 21 T cell receptor beta chains presented below share a single source sample, sequenced in a study of blood T cell repertoires in COVID-19. Produced via immunoSEQ multiplex PCR; TCRdb's table is partial and in-frame only. The sample consists of 300,000 or so clones, about nine tenths of them appearing once. The source material was PBMCs or T cells enriched from blood (not recorded which). The receptors originated from a woman aged 45 to 65 who had been exposed to COVID-19.

This rearrangement joins TRBV28 to TRBJ1-1; unclear D gene. V lost 3 bases to trimming and J lost 0 bases, with 14 bases between them. CDR3 length: 16 residues. Per the germline V gene, CDR1 is MDHEN and CDR2 is SYDVKM. CDR3 in DNA: TGTGCCAGCAGTTTTGCTCCAGAAACAATGAACACTGAAGCTTTCTTT. Translating gives CASSFAPETMNTEAFF. Combining the CDR3 with reference TRBV28 and TRBJ1-1 gives the whole variable domain DVKVTQSSRYLVKRTGEKVFLECVQDMDHENMFWYRQDPGLGLRLIYFSYDVKMKEKGDIPEGYSVSREKKERFSLILESASTNQTSMYLCASSFAPETMNTEAFFGQGTRLTVV.

In this sample, this clone turned up a few times. V and J are TRBV27 and TRBJ2-1; D may be TRBD1 (5 bases). Germline lookup yields CDR1 MNHEY and CDR2 SMNVEV (reference sequence). V was cut by 3 bases and J by 6 bases, with 9 bases left in between. The CDR3 is 13 amino acids. CDR3 amino acids: CASSFSRVNEQFF. In DNA form, the CDR3 reads TGTGCCAGCAGTTTTTCCAGGGTCAATGAGCAGTTCTTC.

The V and J genes are TRBV12-3 or TRBV12-4 and TRBJ1-5, with D unclear. The CDR3 is 12 residues long. V was trimmed by 4 bases and J by 7 bases, leaving 8 bases between them. CDR3 DNA sequence: TGTGCCAGCAGTTGGCAAGAACAGCCCCAGCATTTT. Its protein is CASSWQEQPQHF.

This chain links TRBV5-1 with TRBJ2-2, with D hard to call. The CDR3 has 17 residues. Trimming stripped 1 base from V and 3 bases from J, with 16 bases between. Germline CDR1 SGHRS, CDR2 YFSETQ. The CDR3 DNA reads as TGCGCCAGCAGCTTGATGACGGGTTTTGGTTACACCGGGGAGCTGTTTTTT. It yields the protein CASSLMTGFGYTGELFF.

This clone appeared a single time. This chain connects TRBV2 to TRBJ2-2, with 7 bases lining up with TRBD1. Germline values: CDR1 SNHLY, CDR2 FYNNEI. The V and J ends lost 6 bases and 3 bases, in that order; junction bases with no gene match: 7. The CDR3 sequence is 15 residues long. For the CDR3, the DNA is TGTGCCAGCAGCGCATCCGGGACAGACACCGGGGAGCTGTTTTTT. This gives the protein CASSASGTDTGELFF.

This clone was found once. V and J are TRBV27 and TRBJ1-1; 7 nucleotides match TRBD1. After removal of 4 bases from V and 3 bases from J, the junction contained 8 bases not matched to a gene. The length of the CDR3 is 15 residues. Germline lookup yields CDR1 MNHEY and CDR2 SMNVEV (reference sequence). This CDR3 is CASSSSDRVYTEAFF. The CDR3 DNA is TGTGCCAGCAGTTCCTCAGACAGGGTGTACACTGAAGCTTTCTTT.

This clone was picked up a small number of times. The V call is TRBV2, the J call TRBJ1-6, with D maybe TRBD1 (5 bases). Germline lookup yields CDR1 SNHLY and CDR2 FYNNEI. The CDR3 is made up of 14 amino acids. V was clipped by 5 bases and J by 7 bases, with 12 bases between them. The CDR3 DNA reads TGTGCCAGCAGTCTGGACGGGGGGAATTCACCCCTCCACTTT. Translation gives CASSLDGGNSPLHF.

The rearrangement uses TRBV29-1 and TRBJ1-1; tentatively, D is TRBD1 (5 bases). This CDR3 region has 12 residues. CDR1 is SQVTM, CDR2 ANQGSEA, per germline. V shed 3 bases and J shed 7 bases, with 12 bases lying between them. The CDR3 reads CSVETGGFEAFF. The CDR3 bases are TGCAGCGTTGAGACCGGGGGGTTTGAAGCTTTCTTT.

This clone was recorded a few times. This rearrangement joins TRBV5-4 to TRBJ2-5; the match to TRBD1 covers 9 bases. The CDR3 has 15 residues. The V segment lost 3 bases and the J segment 2 bases; nucleotides outside the gene matches: 5. Germline V CDR1 and CDR2: SGHNT, YYREEE (reference sequence). As DNA, the CDR3 is TGTGCCAGCAGCTCCGACAGGGGGAGGCAAGAGACCCAGTACTTC. It translates to CASSSDRGRQETQYF.

This CDR3 is CASSFQDSNYGYTF. In nucleotides, the CDR3 is TGCGCCAGCAGCTTCCAGGACTCTAACTATGGCTACACCTTC. The J gene is TRBJ1-2, the V gene TRBV5-1; D gene ambiguous. Germline CDR1 and CDR2: SGHRS and YFSETQ. The CDR3 has 14 residues. Trimming stripped 2 bases from V and 0 bases from J, with 8 bases between.

The rearrangement joins TRBV28 to TRBJ2-3, with D possibly TRBD2 on 5 matching bases. Germline V gives CDR1 MDHEN, CDR2 SYDVKM. The V end lost 7 bases, the J end lost 0 bases, and 11 bases lay between the germline ends. The CDR3 sequence is 14 residues long. The CDR3 loop is CASTVRTSTDTQYF. CDR3 coding DNA: TGTGCCAGCACGGTTAGGACTAGCACAGATACGCAGTATTTT.

This clone showed up just a few times. The J gene is TRBJ2-5, the V gene TRBV5-4; D possibly corresponds to TRBD2 (5 bases). Trimming removed 2 bases at V and 2 bases at J, with 13 bases between. Germline CDR1 and CDR2: SGHNT and YYREEE (reference sequence). This CDR3 region has 15 residues. CDR3 protein: CASSFGGRTQETQYF. The CDR3 DNA reads as TGTGCCAGCAGCTTTGGCGGGCGAACACAAGAGACCCAGTACTTC.

The chain joins TRBV6-5 to TRBJ1-2, with TRBD1 matching 8 bases. The junction had 8 bases not matched to a gene; V was cut back by 6 bases and J by 5 bases. This CDR3 is 14 amino acids long. Per the germline V gene, CDR1 is MNHEY and CDR2 is SVGAGI. Here the CDR3 reads CASRTRTGKYGYTF. The CDR3 DNA sequence: TGTGCCAGCAGGACCCGGACAGGGAAGTATGGCTACACCTTC.

The chain carries TRBV7-9 and TRBJ1-1; D perhaps matches TRBD1 (5 bases). The V and J ends lost 0 bases and 1 base respectively, with 12 bases between them. The CDR3 spans 16 residues. Germline values: CDR1 SEHNR, CDR2 FQNEAQ (reference sequence). The CDR3 region is CASSLALAGGNTEAFF. The CDR3 nucleotides read TGTGCCAGCAGCTTAGCGCTAGCGGGGGGGAACACTGAAGCTTTCTTT.

This chain uses TRBV27 with TRBJ2-6; D is unresolved. V was shortened by 3 bases and J by 2 bases, with 5 bases between the two germline ends. The germline V gene encodes CDR1 MNHEY and CDR2 SMNVEV (reference sequence). The CDR3 is 14 amino acids. CDR3 sequence: CASSFGPGANVLTF. CDR3 nucleotides: TGTGCCAGCAGTTTTGGGCCTGGGGCCAACGTCCTGACTTTC. The variable domain in full, with the rest retrieved from reference TRBV27 and TRBJ2-6, is EAQVTQNPRYLITVTGKKLTVTCSQNMNHEYMSWYRQDPGLGLRQIYYSMNVEVTDKGDVPEGYKVSRKEKRNFPLILESPSPNQTSLYFCASSFGPGANVLTFGAGSRLTVL.

This clone was detected once. The chain has TRBV2 and TRBJ1-3; 7 bases fit TRBD1. The CDR3 is 16 residues long. Germline-derived CDR1 and CDR2 are SNHLY and FYNNEI. The ends lost 7 bases at V and 0 bases at J; junction bases unmatched: 9. CDR3 sequence: CASIDPGQLSGNTIYF. The DNA for the CDR3 is TGTGCCAGCATTGATCCGGGACAGCTCTCTGGAAACACCATATATTTT.

This sequence joins TRBV27 and TRBJ1-2, with D possibly TRBD1 on 5 matching bases. Between the trimmed V and J ends, which lost 3 bases and 6 bases, there was a span of 11 bases. Germline CDR1 is MNHEY and CDR2 is SMNVEV (reference sequence). The CDR3 is 13 residues long. CDR3 region: CASSFGVGDGYTF. CDR3 bases: TGTGCCAGCAGTTTCGGTGTAGGGGATGGCTACACCTTC.

Notes on this clone: The sample holds other DNA sequences that translate to the same CDR3. The rearrangement joins TRBV7-2 to TRBJ1-5; D possibly corresponds to TRBD1 (5 bases). Trimming shortened V by 1 base and J by 1 base, and 8 bases separated the two germline ends. Germline-derived CDR1 and CDR2 are SGHTA and FQGNSA. The CDR3 is 15 amino acids. Here the CDR3 reads CASSLVSGSNQPQHF. Written as DNA, the CDR3 is TGTGCCAGCAGCTTAGTTTCAGGGAGCAATCAGCCCCAGCATTTT. Using reference TRBV7-2 and TRBJ1-5 for the parts outside the CDR3, the full variable domain is GAGVSQSPSNKVTEKGKDVELRCDPISGHTALYWYRQSLGQGLEFLIYFQGNSAPDKSGLPSDRFSAERTGGSVSTLTIQRTQQEDSAVYLCASSLVSGSNQPQHFGDGTRLSIL.

This CDR3 reads CSGRGPGNTEAFF. CDR3 nucleotides: TGCAGCGGGAGGGGGCCAGGGAACACTGAAGCTTTCTTT. The J gene is TRBJ1-1, the V gene TRBV29-1; 7 positions match TRBD1. V was pared by 7 bases and J by 1 base, with 6 bases of the junction left unmatched. Germline CDR1 reads SQVTM; CDR2 reads ANQGSEA. The CDR3 is 13 residues long.

This clone was picked up a small number of times. This chain uses TRBV27 with TRBJ1-4; the D gene is possibly TRBD1 (6 bases). CDR3 length: 13 amino acids. Trimming took off 8 bases at V and 7 bases at J, with 14 bases between the two ends. Germline CDR1 reads MNHEY; CDR2 reads SMNVEV (reference sequence). The CDR3 DNA reads as TGTGCCAGCGGGGGCGGGAGGCGTGAAAAACTGTTTTTT. Its protein is CASGGGRREKLFF.

V is TRBV12-5 and J is TRBJ2-1; a possible D gene is TRBD1 (6 bases). V lost 0 bases and J 1 base, leaving 16 bases between the germline ends. Germline assignment: CDR1 LGHNT and CDR2 FRNRAP. CDR3 length equals 18 residues. CDR3 bases: TGTGCTAGTGGTTTGGTAAACGGACAGAAGATTTCCTACAATGAGCAGTTCTTC. It translates to CASGLVNGQKISYNEQFF.